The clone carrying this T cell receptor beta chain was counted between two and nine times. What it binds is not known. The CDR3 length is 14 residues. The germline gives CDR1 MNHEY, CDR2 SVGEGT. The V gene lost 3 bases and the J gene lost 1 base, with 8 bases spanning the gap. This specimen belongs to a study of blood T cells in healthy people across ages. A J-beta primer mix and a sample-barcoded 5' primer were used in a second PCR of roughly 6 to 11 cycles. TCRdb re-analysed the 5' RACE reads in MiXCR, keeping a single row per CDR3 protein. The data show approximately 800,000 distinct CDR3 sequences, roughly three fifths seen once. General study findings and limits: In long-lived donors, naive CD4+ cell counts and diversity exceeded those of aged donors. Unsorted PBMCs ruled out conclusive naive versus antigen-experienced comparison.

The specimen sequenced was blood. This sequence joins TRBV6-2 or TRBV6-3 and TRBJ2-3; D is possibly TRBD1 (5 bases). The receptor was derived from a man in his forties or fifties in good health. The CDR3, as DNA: TGTGCCAGCAGTTATCAGGGCGGCACAGATACGCAGTATTTT. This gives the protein CASSYQGGTDTQYF.